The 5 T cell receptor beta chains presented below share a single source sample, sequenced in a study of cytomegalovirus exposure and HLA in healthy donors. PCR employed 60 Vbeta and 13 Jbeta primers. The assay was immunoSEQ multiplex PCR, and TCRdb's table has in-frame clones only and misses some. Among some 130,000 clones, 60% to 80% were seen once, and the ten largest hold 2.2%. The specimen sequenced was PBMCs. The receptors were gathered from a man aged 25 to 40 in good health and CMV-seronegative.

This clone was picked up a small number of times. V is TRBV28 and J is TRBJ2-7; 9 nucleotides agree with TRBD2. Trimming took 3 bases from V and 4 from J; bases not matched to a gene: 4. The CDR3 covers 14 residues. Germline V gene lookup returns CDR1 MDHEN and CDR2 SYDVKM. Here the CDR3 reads CASSFLREGYEQYF. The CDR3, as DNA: TGTGCCAGCAGTTTCTTGCGGGAGGGTTACGAGCAGTACTTC.

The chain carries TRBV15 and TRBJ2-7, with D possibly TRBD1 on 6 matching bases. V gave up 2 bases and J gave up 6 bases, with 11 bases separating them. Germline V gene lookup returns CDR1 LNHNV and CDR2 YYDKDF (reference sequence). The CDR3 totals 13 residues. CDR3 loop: CATSRNRESEQYF. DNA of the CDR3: TGTGCCACCAGCAGAAACAGGGAATCCGAGCAGTACTTC.

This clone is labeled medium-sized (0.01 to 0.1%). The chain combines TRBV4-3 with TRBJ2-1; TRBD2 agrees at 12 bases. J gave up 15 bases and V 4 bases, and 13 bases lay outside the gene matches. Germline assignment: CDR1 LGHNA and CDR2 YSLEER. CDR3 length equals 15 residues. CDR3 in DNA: TGCGCCAGCAGCCTCTACCGGACTAGCGGGAACATTCCGTTCTTC. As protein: CASSLYRTSGNIPFF.

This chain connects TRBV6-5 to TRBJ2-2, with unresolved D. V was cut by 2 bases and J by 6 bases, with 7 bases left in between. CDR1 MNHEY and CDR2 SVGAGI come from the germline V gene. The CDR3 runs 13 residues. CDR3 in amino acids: CASSYDLPGELFF. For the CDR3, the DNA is TGTGCCAGCAGTTACGATCTACCCGGGGAGCTGTTTTTT.

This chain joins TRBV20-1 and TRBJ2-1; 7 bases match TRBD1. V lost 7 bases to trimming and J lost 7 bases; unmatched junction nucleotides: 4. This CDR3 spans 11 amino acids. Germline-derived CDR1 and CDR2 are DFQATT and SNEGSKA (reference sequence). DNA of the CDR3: TGCAGTGAACTACAGGGGAATGAGCAGTTCTTC. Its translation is CSELQGNEQFF.